The clone carrying this T cell receptor (beta chain) was counted ten times or more. The source of the sample is a study of T cells after yellow fever vaccination. In TCRdb, the 5' RACE reads were re-called with MiXCR into one record per CDR3 protein. The sample includes around 60,000 distinct CDR3 sequences, around 5.4% of them seen just once. The study's findings and limits: Some clonotypes were seen in both the CD4 and the CD8 compartments. These made up a small share and likely arose from convergent recombination. Most clones from primary vaccination were detected again post-booster (roughly 95% CD4, roughly 91% CD8).

The CDR3 has 12 residues. Germline loops: CDR1 SQVTM, CDR2 ANQGSEA. This receptor was identified in a man aged 18 to 30 who received the YFV17D yellow fever vaccine. The source material was PBMCs, either bulk or a sorted T-cell subset (CD4+, CD8+, memory, or dextramer-sorted; not recorded which), sampled on the day of the yellow fever booster vaccination. The genes are TRBV29-1 and TRBJ2-1; D is uncertain. The CDR3 reads CTKRPYYNEQFF. DNA of the CDR3: TGCACCAAGAGACCGTATTACAATGAGCAGTTCTTC.